Sequencing of this T cell receptor beta chain was carried out in a study of control samples from healthy donors and cancer patients. The CDR3 is 14 amino acids. Germline V gene lookup returns CDR1 SGHNT and CDR2 YYREEE (reference sequence). V gave up 4 bases and J gave up 1 base, with 11 bases separating them. Sequencing was performed with immunoSEQ multiplex PCR; in TCRdb, only in-frame clones are kept and a portion is missing. The data show about 160,000 clones, around 90% seen once. This TCR was sampled from a man aged 25 to 40 in good health. The genes are TRBV5-4 and TRBJ1-1; D remains unclear. The source material was blood. The CDR3 DNA is TGTGCCAGCAGCGCCGTAGTGCAGAACACTGAAGCTTTCTTT. Its translation is CASSAVVQNTEAFF.